This T cell receptor (beta chain) emerged from a study of immune evolution from preneoplasia to lung adenocarcinoma. The study, taken as a whole, reports: Top clone share appeared to fall from AAH through AIS, MIA, adenocarcinoma. Compared with EGFR-mutant or double wild-type lesions, KRAS-mutant nodules were more clonal.

The CDR3 length is 15 residues. Germline V gene lookup returns CDR1 SNHLY and CDR2 FYNNEI. Data came from immunoSEQ multiplex PCR; TCRdb stores just in-frame clones and leaves some out. The table includes 7,000 or so clones, 70% to 90% detected once. Regarding this clone: The antigen is unknown. One end of the junction fails to match germline, which may point to a read error.

The TCR comes from an older person with lung adenocarcinoma. Material for sequencing was FFPE minimally invasive lung adenocarcinoma tissue. The rearrangement joins TRBV2 to TRBJ2-7; the D call may be TRBD1 or TRBD2 (5 bases each). CDR3 region: CASSEIGTFGLFSHF. CDR3 nucleotides: TGTGCCAGCAGCGAGATCGGGACGTTTGGACTTTTCTCCCACTTC. Full variable domain (rest looked up from reference TRBV2 and TRBJ2-7): EPEVTQTPSHQVTQMGQEVILRCVPISNHLYFYWYRQILGQKVEFLVSFYNNEISEKSEIFDDQFSVERPDGSNFTLKIRSTKLEDSAMYFCASSEIGTFGLFSHFGPGTRLTVT.